Reported below is one T cell receptor beta chain. Antigen specificity is unknown. Germline lookup yields CDR1 SGDLS and CDR2 YYNGEE. With V trimmed by 0 bases and J by 6 bases, 3 bases remained unmatched. The CDR3 extends over 15 amino acids. The record originates from a study of blood T cells in healthy people across ages. A second PCR, run for 7 to 11 cycles, used a sample-barcoded 5' primer plus a J-beta primer mix. Every single cDNA molecule received a tag from a template-switch adaptor with 12 random nucleotides. In TCRdb, the 5' RACE reads were re-called with MiXCR into one record per CDR3 protein. Here the sample spans 550,000 to 750,000 distinct CDR3 sequences, around a fifth being singletons. Study-wide findings and caveats: The long-lived group displayed more naive CD4+ cells, plus higher diversity, than the aged donors did.

The sequencing input was blood. The V and J genes are TRBV9 and TRBJ2-2, with TRBD1 identical over 9 bases. This receptor was obtained from a man in his 70s in good health. The CDR3 region has the DNA TGTGCCAGCAGCGTAGTACAGGGGGCGTCCGGGGAGCTGTTTTTT. The encoded protein is CASSVVQGASGELFF.